This T cell receptor (beta chain) was obtained from a study of shared clonotypes between healthy human individuals. For the study at large: Per-donor plates numbered three CD4 naive, three CD4 memory, two CD8 naive and one CD8 memory.

Study-level points and caveats: Unshared clonotypes carried lower generation probabilities than those common to all four donors.

Researchers ran the assay at a deep level. Generated by immunoSEQ multiplex PCR, the TCRdb table keeps only in-frame clones and is missing some. The data contain about 2.1 million clones, just over 90% of them singletons. In regard to this clone: Its matching antigen is unknown.

Naive CD8 populations comprised CD45RO-negative cells positively selected for CCR7, excluding terminally differentiated effector memory CD45RA+ cells. The sequenced sample was naive CD8+ T cells from PBMCs. The origin of this receptor is a man aged 18 to 35 in good health. Some clones in this sample may be carry-over from other donors' samples.

The CDR3 reads CASSLGRSFEQYF. Here the CDR3 DNA reads TGCGCCAGCAGCTTGGGTAGGAGTTTCGAGCAGTACTTC. The chain employs TRBV5-1 and TRBJ2-7; D unresolved. CDR3 length: 13 amino acids. Per the germline V gene, CDR1 is SGHRS and CDR2 is YFSETQ. Trimming stripped 0 bases from V and 6 bases from J, with 10 bases between.